This TCR beta chain is drawn from a study of T cells expressing NK-cell markers. TCRdb processed the 5' RACE reads again and assigns one entry to each CDR3 protein, with no DNA. The sample includes roughly 390,000 distinct CDR3 sequences. Germline CDR1 reads SGHRS; CDR2 reads YFSETQ. This CDR3 spans 16 amino acids. The receptor comes from a man aged 18-70 years in good health. The J gene is TRBJ2-4, the V gene TRBV5-1. Sample: blood T cells: a sorted CD56 or NKG2C T cell subset, CD4+ or CD8+ T cells, or bulk PBMC T cells (not recorded which). The CDR3 protein is CASSLGLTRAKNIQYF.